A single T cell receptor beta chain is shown here with its context. This sample stems from a study of shared clonotypes between healthy human individuals. Study-wide background: Donor ages ranged 18 to 49 years: a couple of women, a few men. Three plates each covered CD4 naive and memory; CD8 naive two, CD8 memory one.

Naive CD8 populations comprised CD45RO-negative cells positively selected for CCR7, excluding terminally differentiated effector memory CD45RA+ cells. Clones were read by immunoSEQ multiplex PCR, and TCRdb kept only the in-frame ones, dropping some. Among roughly 2.1 million clones listed, approximately 94% were seen once. Trimming removed 5 bases from V and 7 bases from J; junction bases left unmatched: 8. This CDR3 has 15 amino acids. Germline-derived CDR1 and CDR2 are PRHDT and FYEKMQ (reference sequence). Sample: naive CD8+ T cells from PBMCs. J is TRBJ2-1 and V is TRBV13, with TRBD2 identical over 10 bases. The clonotype was recovered from a man between 18 and 35 years old in good health. Some clones in this sample may be carry-over from other donors' samples. The CDR3, as DNA: TGTGCCAGCAGCGGGGGGACTAGCGACCGAAATGAGCAGTTCTTC. Its translation: CASSGGTSDRNEQFF.